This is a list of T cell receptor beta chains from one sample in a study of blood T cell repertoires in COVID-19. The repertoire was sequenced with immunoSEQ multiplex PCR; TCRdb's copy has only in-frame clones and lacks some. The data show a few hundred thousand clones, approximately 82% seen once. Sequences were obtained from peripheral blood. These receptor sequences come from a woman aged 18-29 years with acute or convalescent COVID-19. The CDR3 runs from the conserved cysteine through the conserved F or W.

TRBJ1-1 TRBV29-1 CSVSPRQGPHEAFF
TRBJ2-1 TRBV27 CASSSTDRAKVWEQFF
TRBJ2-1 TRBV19 CASSIGTSGINEQFF
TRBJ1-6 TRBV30 CAWSQGQYNSPLHF
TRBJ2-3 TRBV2 CASGTDYTDTQYF
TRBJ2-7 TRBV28 CASSPPEGRSASHEQYF
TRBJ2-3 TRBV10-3 CAISKEAGGSTDTQYF
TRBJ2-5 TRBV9 CASSVGRLAGAGETQYF
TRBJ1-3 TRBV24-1 CATSDKRDSTSYSGNTIYF
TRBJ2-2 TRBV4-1 CASSRGTGGTGELFF
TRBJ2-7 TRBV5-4 CASSPEQSYEQYF
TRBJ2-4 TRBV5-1 CASSFGGLGAGDIQYF
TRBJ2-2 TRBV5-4 CASSLGDRGTGELFF
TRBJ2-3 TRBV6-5 CASGRREGRTDTQYF
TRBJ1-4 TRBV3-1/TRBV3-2 CASSPFKFGGFNEKLFF
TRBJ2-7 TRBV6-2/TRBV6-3 CASSPTSGSYEQYF
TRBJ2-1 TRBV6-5 CASSYVGGSSYNEQFF
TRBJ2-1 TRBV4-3 CASSQHRETSGRYEQFF
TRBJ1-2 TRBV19 CASRSGQGVRGYTF
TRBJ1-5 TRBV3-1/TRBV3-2 CASSQAGRRNQPQHF
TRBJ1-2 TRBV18 CASSPPAATNYGYTF
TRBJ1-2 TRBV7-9 CASSSPGASYGYTF
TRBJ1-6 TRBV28 CASSSGVLINSPLHF
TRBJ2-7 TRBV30 CAWRPLAGAYEQYF
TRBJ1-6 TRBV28 CASSEVQGASNSPLHF
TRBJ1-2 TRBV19 CASSPLNRGYTF
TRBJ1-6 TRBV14 CASSQDFNSPLHF
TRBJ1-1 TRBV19 CASSHRQAEAFF
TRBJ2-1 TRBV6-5 CASSYGLAGSNEQFF
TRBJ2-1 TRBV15 CATSRDWAGEQFF
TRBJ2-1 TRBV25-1 CASSEPGDGGSNEQFF
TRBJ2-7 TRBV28 CASRTGRGEQYF
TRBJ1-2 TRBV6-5 CASRQGLFYGYTF
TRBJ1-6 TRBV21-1 CANPFRAADRYSPLHF
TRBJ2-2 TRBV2 CASSGRTGGNTGELFF
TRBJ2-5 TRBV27 CASSPARQGARETQYF
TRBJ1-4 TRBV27 CASRRYNEKLFF
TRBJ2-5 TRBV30 CAWIGREEETQYF
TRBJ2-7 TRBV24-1 CATSDLGGTKGQYF
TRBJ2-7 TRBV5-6 CASSFGGSPYEQYF
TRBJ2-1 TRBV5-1 CASSLAGGAYNEQFF
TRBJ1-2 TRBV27 CASSPSGAYYGYTF
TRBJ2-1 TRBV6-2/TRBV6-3 CASSYPLGTRGGEQFF
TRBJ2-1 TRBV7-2 CASSSTVGLAGGNEQFF
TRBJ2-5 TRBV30 CAWGGGGNWETQYF
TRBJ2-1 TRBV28 CASSAGAPGPTDEQFF
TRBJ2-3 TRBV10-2 CASSDASERTDTQYF
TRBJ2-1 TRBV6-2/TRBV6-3 CASSSTQLAHNEQFF
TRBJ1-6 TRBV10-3 CAISDPQGTLSSPLHF
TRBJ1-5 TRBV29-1 CSVVTEHAKHF
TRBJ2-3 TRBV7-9 CASSLFPSSGSSSDTQYF
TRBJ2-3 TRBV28 CASSFFWGLMNNTQYF
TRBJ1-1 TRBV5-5 CASSLAPGRVAEAFF